This TCR beta chain is from a study of shared clonotypes between healthy human individuals (TCRdb year 2020). About the full investigation: A few men and a couple of women, aged 18 to 49 years, made up the cohort. To estimate repertoire size and how much clonotypes are shared between individuals, the study performed deep sequencing of blood TCR repertoires from 4 to 6 healthy adults. To increase sequencing depth and limit assay-specific biases, TCR repertoire library preparation and sequencing were carried out by different laboratories using diverse techniques. Per donor, leukapheresis produced somewhere between about 0.9 and 9.5 billion PBMCs.

The donors were healthy, HIV-negative adults who had no recently reported acute infections or vaccinations. All donors were Caucasian adults living in Nashville, Tennessee, USA. For unsorted samples, approximately 81 million PBMCs were counted, and genomic DNA was extracted using the QIAamp DNA Blood Mini kit. After blood collection by leukapheresis, PBMCs were isolated using Ficoll-Histopaque density gradient centrifugation and then cryopreserved in the vapor phase of liquid nitrogen. Using the deep immunoSEQ assay, TCR CDR3 regions were amplified from genomic DNA by multiplex PCR. Extracted genomic DNA from each cell subset was spread evenly across all wells of several immunoSEQ 96-well plates, with each plate serving as a replicate. Each replicate PCR for unsorted PBMC received roughly 0.3 ug genomic DNA, equal to around 30,000 T cell genomes. Unsorted PBMC genomic DNA was sequenced across ten immunoSEQ deep assay plates. The purified libraries were quantified using a Qubit 3.0 fluorometer, sized with a Bioanalyzer 2100, and then quantified again using the KAPA Library Quantification kit. Each immunoSEQ 96-well plate was sequenced on its own single-read 150-cycle Illumina NextSeq 550 flow cell. On the authors' methods: Because the immunoSEQ output included only junctional sequences and no quality scores, the filtering could not be the same as the filtering used for full-length reads. Sequences were annotated with PyIR, a Python wrapper for IgBLAST v1.9, and V/J genes and CDR3 were assigned using IMGT germline references. Reads with weak V/J assignments (E-value above 1e-6), missing CDR3, stop codons, out-of-frame junctions, or ambiguous translated residues were removed. V3J clonotypes were defined as sequences sharing the same inferred V gene, J gene, and CDR3 amino acid sequence. To compute the percentage overlap between repertoires, the number of shared unique clonotypes was divided by the size of the smaller repertoire. Richness of each repertoire was evaluated using RTK rarefaction, the Chao1 estimator, and Recon v2.1 estimates of unobserved clonotypes. TCRdb's version of the immuneACCESS table is confined to in-frame rearrangements and falls short of the full clone set. An unresolved V gene accounts for under half of the shortfall where checked; the remainder is of unknown origin. D and trimming were read from the DNA, whereas the V and J calls and clone size are those reported in that table. Across this sample there are about 470,000 clones, with roughly three quarters seen only once. The ten most abundant clones make up approximately 13% of the sample.

As to this clone: The antigen it recognizes is unknown. Per-base qualities were not stored, and no clone one base away is much larger.

Here is what the overall study found, with its caveats: Pairwise subsampling led to the expectation that sequencing depth would affect the degree of clonotype sharing among donors. Sampling was restricted to blood, and TCR repertoires in tissue are likely to differ from TCR repertoires in blood. The small number of donors limited the genetic and exposure-history diversity represented.

What was sequenced was PBMCs. This clonotype originated in a woman aged 40 to 50 in good health. Some clones in this sample may be carry-over from other donors' samples.

The nucleotide sequence reads as follows: TGTGCCTGGAGGCGTAACACCGGGACACTACATTATGGCTACACCTTC. Translated, this gives CAWRRNTGTLHYGYTF. This sequence uses TRBV30 and TRBJ1-2, with a tentative D gene TRBD1 over 6 matching bases. V is reduced by 3 bases and J by 5 bases, leaving a spacing of 22 bases between them. The CDR3, from cysteine to phenylalanine, totals 16 residues. Only the CDR3 portion is preserved as DNA: 48 bases, with reading frame beginning at the first base. The CDR1 and CDR2 encoded by the germline V gene (reference sequence) are GTSNPN and SVGIG.